These 8 T cell receptor beta chains came from one sample sequenced in a study of CD8+ T cells in alopecia areata. In each case, RNA was isolated and then reverse transcribed into cDNA as the sequencing template. The protocol was immunoSEQ multiplex PCR, while the TCRdb copy is restricted to in-frame clones and leaves out a portion. The data show some 180,000 clones, roughly 50% seen once. The sequencing input was CD8+ T cells sorted from blood. Receptors originate from a human donor in good health.

This clone has just a few counts. V and J are TRBV29-1 and TRBJ2-3; 11 positions match TRBD1. There are 17 residues in the CDR3. In germline, CDR1 is SQVTM, CDR2 ANQGSEA. V shed 0 bases, J shed 3 bases, and the junction held 8 bases outside the gene matches. The CDR3: CSVEDRGQGAPTDTQYF. CDR3 nucleotides: TGCAGCGTTGAAGATCGCGGACAGGGGGCTCCTACAGATACGCAGTATTTT.

The chain recombines TRBV2 with TRBJ1-6; 7 bases are shared with TRBD1. This CDR3 has 14 residues. V lost 6 bases to trimming and J lost 6 bases; unmatched junction nucleotides: 5. Germline values: CDR1 SNHLY, CDR2 FYNNEI. CDR3 in DNA: TGTGCCAGCAGCCCGGGACAGAGTAATTCACCCCTCCACTTT. It codes for CASSPGQSNSPLHF.

V usage is TRBV5-4 and J usage is TRBJ2-7; D possibly corresponds to TRBD2 (7 bases). CDR3 size: 14 residues. Trimming pared 4 bases from V and 1 base from J, leaving 12 bases between. Germline CDR1 is SGHNT and CDR2 is YYREEE (reference sequence). The CDR3 is CASSRGGQSYEQYF. The CDR3 nucleotides are TGTGCCAGCAGCAGGGGGGGCCAATCCTACGAGCAGTACTTC.

The CDR3 nucleotides are TGCAGCGTTGTGTGGACAGGGGTCGCAGATACGCAGTATTTT. Translated, it gives CSVVWTGVADTQYF. V gene TRBV29-1 combines with J gene TRBJ2-3; 9 nucleotides match TRBD1. The V and J ends lost 4 bases and 4 bases, in that order; junction bases with no gene match: 6. In germline, CDR1 is SQVTM, CDR2 ANQGSEA. The CDR3 has 14 residues.

This clone was observed once. The V gene is TRBV9, the J gene TRBJ2-1; 7 bases are shared with TRBD2. J gave up 8 bases and V 4 bases, and 3 bases lay outside the gene matches. The length of the CDR3 is 12 residues. Looked up from germline, CDR1 is SGDLS and CDR2 is YYNGEE. CDR3 region: CASSSTSYEQFF. CDR3 in DNA: TGTGCCAGCAGCTCGACTAGCTATGAGCAGTTCTTC.

The chain is built from TRBV7-9 and TRBJ2-5; no clear D. This CDR3 contains 14 residues. CDR1 and CDR2 (germline): SEHNR, FQNEAQ (reference sequence). With 3 bases removed from V and 3 bases from J, the gap between germline ends came to 11 bases. The CDR3 sequence: CASSFYVIEETQYF. The CDR3 nucleotides read TGTGCCAGCAGCTTCTACGTGATTGAAGAGACCCAGTACTTC.

J is TRBJ2-3 and V is TRBV27; the D gene is possibly TRBD1 (6 bases). This CDR3 has 15 amino acids. Germline assignment: CDR1 MNHEY and CDR2 SMNVEV (reference sequence). Trimming pared 5 bases from V and 0 bases from J, leaving 12 bases between. CDR3 nucleotides: TGTGCCAGCAGTATTGGACAGATCAGCACAGATACGCAGTATTTT. Translated: CASSIGQISTDTQYF.

The chain is built from TRBV28 and TRBJ2-5, with D maybe TRBD2 (7 bases). The V gene lost 3 bases and the J gene lost 4 bases, with 21 bases spanning the gap. The CDR3 sequence is 17 residues long. Germline CDR1 and CDR2: MDHEN and SYDVKM. CDR3 DNA sequence: TGTGCCAGCAGTTTCCGGGGGGACACGAGGATACTAGAGACCCAGTACTTC. This gives the protein CASSFRGDTRILETQYF.